What follows is one T cell receptor beta chain and its context. The clone's antigen remains unknown. The record has no base qualities; no much larger clone is one base away. TCRbeta CDR3 regions were amplified from genomic DNA using the immunoSEQ Assay, a bias-controlled multiplex PCR. The authors processed their data as follows. Nucleated cell counts per sample were estimated from amplification of reference gene primers within the assay. To quantify the absolute abundance of each unique TCRbeta CDR3 rearrangement, sequence reads were collapsed and filtered. Productive Simpson clonality was computed per sample as the square root of Simpson's diversity index over productive rearrangements. TCRdb obtained this table from immuneACCESS and retained in-frame rearrangements with V and J assigned. These tables miss some clones; where compared with another copy, unresolved V genes account for less than half of the shortfall, and the remainder is unexplained. V, J and clone size derive from that table, while D and trimming were established from the DNA sequence. A total of around 200,000 clones appear in this sample, over 75% of them only once. The ten largest make up about 13% of the sample.

Another Seattle source contributed samples from volunteer blood donors who had recovered from COVID-19. Collaborating institutions collected whole blood in K2EDTA tubes following their own protocols. For TCRbeta analysis, collaborators shipped samples in one of three forms: frozen whole blood, isolated PBMCs, or DNA extracted from either of those sample types. This record belongs to a study of blood T cell repertoires in COVID-19 (dated by TCRdb to about 2020). With regard to the full study: Collaborator samples came from the United States, Italy and Spain and covered acute and convalescent phases of COVID-19. The samples were drawn from two sources: the first 160 participants of the ongoing ImmuneRACE study, and over 950 subjects contributed by 6 global collaborators. The dataset comprised deeply sampled blood TCRbeta repertoires from subjects exposed to, actively infected with, or recovered from COVID-19. Nearly every sample came with metadata listing a de-identified subject ID, COVID-19 status, age in years and sex. The repertoires were released in a freely available public database intended as a resource for research on the immune response to SARS-CoV-2. The material from the prospective study consisted of cDNA or gDNA derived from T cells, B-cell-depleted T cells, or PBMCs. Where HLA class I and class II types were available, the types were taken from metadata supplied by the sample provider, not from assay-based typing. What the authors observed across the whole study: How much clinical and demographic metadata was included differed by source and by participant, and the metadata was provided uncurated.

The clonotype comes from a man aged 50 or older who had recovered from COVID-19. The sequencing input was peripheral blood.

Here the CDR3 is given as CASSVFKREQYEQYF. In nucleotide form, the sequence is TGTGCCAGCTCGGTATTCAAGCGGGAGCAATACGAGCAGTACTTC. Rearrangement joined TRBV2 to TRBJ2-7; TRBD2 agrees with 8 junctional bases. Via the germline V gene, CDR1 is SNHLY and CDR2 FYNNEI. The V end gives up 8 bases and the J end 4 bases, leaving 13 bases in the junction not matched to a gene. From cysteine to phenylalanine, the CDR3 is 15 amino acids long. Only the CDR3 portion is preserved as DNA: 45 bases, with reading frame beginning at the first base.